The 25 T cell receptor beta chains given below trace back to one sample, sequenced in a study of shared T cell receptors in the human thymus. Clones were read by immunoSEQ multiplex PCR, and TCRdb kept only the in-frame ones, dropping some. The data contain about 660,000 clones, roughly 90% of them singletons. These sequences were also reported in another study, on human thymus T cells.

Sequenced sample: thymocytes. These receptors were taken from a boy under two years old with a congenital heart defect.

This rearrangement joins TRBV30 to TRBJ2-5, with D perhaps TRBD1 (5 bases). Germline CDR1 GTSNPN, CDR2 SVGIG (reference sequence). V lost 2 bases and J 5 bases, leaving 21 bases between the germline ends. This CDR3 region has 16 residues. The CDR3 is CAWSISTGFPGETQYF. DNA of the CDR3: TGTGCCTGGAGTATCTCCACAGGCTTTCCAGGGGAGACCCAGTACTTC.

The J gene is TRBJ2-6, the V gene TRBV29-1; weak D call: TRBD1 (6 bases). Germline lookup yields CDR1 SQVTM and CDR2 ANQGSEA. The V end was cut by 8 bases, the J end by 0 bases, with 20 bases between. This CDR3 has 17 amino acids. This chain's CDR3 is CSTSQGPDHSGANVLTF. The CDR3 DNA reads TGCAGCACCTCACAGGGCCCCGATCACTCTGGGGCCAACGTCCTGACTTTC.

The V gene is TRBV25-1, the J gene TRBJ2-3; weak D call: TRBD2 (6 bases). CDR1 and CDR2 from the germline V gene are MGHDK and SYGVNS. The germline V and J ends were trimmed by 6 bases and 1 base, with 17 bases remaining between them. This CDR3 spans 16 amino acids. Here the CDR3 reads CASRPLLAPRTDTQYF. The CDR3 DNA reads TGTGCCAGCAGACCCCTCCTAGCGCCCCGCACAGATACGCAGTATTTT.

The rearrangement uses TRBV10-1 and TRBJ1-1; TRBD1 matches at 7 bases. CDR1 WNHNN and CDR2 SYGVQD come from the germline V gene (reference sequence). This CDR3 has 18 amino acids. The V and J ends lost 0 bases and 1 base, in that order; junction bases with no gene match: 11. CDR3 in DNA: TGCGCCAGCAGTGAGTCGGTCCTACCTGGGACAGCGAACACTGAAGCTTTCTTT. Translating it yields CASSESVLPGTANTEAFF.

The CDR3 is CASSVPPWTGPSSRANVLTF. The CDR3 nucleotides read TGTGCCAGCAGTGTACCTCCCTGGACAGGGCCTTCTTCTAGGGCCAACGTCCTGACTTTC. The chain uses TRBV27 and TRBJ2-6; 8 bases are a match to TRBD1. Trimming removed 5 bases from V and 5 bases from J; junction bases left unmatched: 20. This CDR3 is 20 amino acids long. Germline loops: CDR1 MNHEY, CDR2 SMNVEV (reference sequence).

This clone has only a few counts. The rearrangement uses TRBV7-2 and TRBJ2-5; D gene ambiguous. Per the germline V gene, CDR1 is SGHTA and CDR2 is FQGNSA. V lost 1 base to trimming and J lost 2 bases, with 8 bases between them. The CDR3 loop spans 14 amino acids. The CDR3 nucleotides are TGTGCCAGCAGCTTAGACCCAGATCAAGAGACCCAGTACTTC. Its translation is CASSLDPDQETQYF.

The chain links TRBV28 to TRBJ2-7; 8 nucleotides agree with TRBD1. The trim removed 0 bases at V and 3 bases at J, leaving 10 bases unmatched. CDR1 and CDR2 from the germline V gene are MDHEN and SYDVKM. The CDR3 covers 17 residues. For the CDR3, the DNA is TGTGCCAGCAGTTTATGCCGCGGACAGGGCTCCCACTACGAGCAGTACTTC. This gives the protein CASSLCRGQGSHYEQYF.

The chain couples TRBV18 to TRBJ2-1, with 7 bases fitting TRBD1. Germline V gene data show CDR1 as KGHSH and CDR2 as LQKENI. The CDR3 length is 17 residues. The trim removed 1 base at V and 3 bases at J, leaving 9 bases unmatched. CDR3 bases: TGTGCCAGCTCACCACTCCGACAGGGCCCTCGCTACAATGAGCAGTTCTTC. Residues: CASSPLRQGPRYNEQFF. Full variable domain (rest looked up from reference TRBV18 and TRBJ2-1): NAGVMQNPRHLVRRRGQEARLRCSPMKGHSHVYWYRQLPEEGLKFMVYLQKENIIDESGMPKERFSAEFPKEGPSILRIQQVVRGDSAAYFCASSPLRQGPRYNEQFFGPGTRLTVL.

The genes are TRBV7-4 and TRBJ2-5, with D tentatively TRBD2 (6 bases). This CDR3 is built from 15 residues. Germline loops: CDR1 SGHVT, CDR2 SQSDAQ. V was cut by 3 bases and J by 5 bases, with 16 bases left in between. The chain's CDR3 is CASSFPRGLVETQYF. The CDR3 DNA is TGTGCCAGCAGCTTTCCACGGGGACTTGTTGAGACCCAGTACTTC.

DNA for the CDR3: TGTGCCAGCAGACCGGGACAGGGGGTTATCGGTGAAGCTTTCTTT. Amino acid sequence: CASRPGQGVIGEAFF. The chain joins TRBV16 to TRBJ1-1, with 11 bases identical to TRBD1. With 6 bases clipped from V and 7 bases from J, the junction kept 10 bases outside the gene matches. The CDR3 contains 15 residues. CDR1 KGHSY and CDR2 FQNENV come from the germline V gene.

The V call is TRBV4-3, the J call TRBJ2-1, with D possibly matching TRBD2 (6 bases). CDR3 length: 15 amino acids. V was cut by 0 bases and J by 8 bases, with 14 bases left in between. Looked up from germline, CDR1 is LGHNA and CDR2 is YSLEER. The CDR3 loop is CASSQETSAAHEQFF. As DNA, the CDR3 is TGCGCCAGCAGCCAAGAGACTAGTGCTGCTCATGAGCAGTTCTTC.

The rearrangement joins TRBV4-1 to TRBJ1-3, with D unclear. Trimming left V 0 bases short and J 4 bases short, with 10 bases between. The CDR3 length is 15 residues. Germline CDR1 MGHRA, CDR2 YSYEKL. The CDR3 nucleotides are TGCGCCAGCAGCCAAGATGTCGGTCGAGGAAACACCATATATTTT. This encodes CASSQDVGRGNTIYF.

Notes on this clone: This specimen includes other DNA sequences encoding the same CDR3. This chain connects TRBV4-3 to TRBJ1-5; D is possibly TRBD1 (6 bases). This CDR3 is 14 amino acids long. From germline, CDR1 is LGHNA and CDR2 YSLEER. The V end lost 0 bases, the J end lost 7 bases, and 10 bases lay between the germline ends. The CDR3 region is CASSQDRGRQPQHF. CDR3 sequence (DNA): TGCGCCAGCAGCCAAGACAGGGGTCGGCAGCCCCAGCATTTT.

With respect to this clone: This likely comes from a read error, as the CDR3 has no conserved phenylalanine or tryptophan at its end. V is TRBV9 and J is TRBJ2-2, with 9 bases fitting TRBD1. The CDR3 contains 16 residues. Germline CDR1 and CDR2: SGDLS and YYNGEE. V was clipped by 0 bases and J by 3 bases; unmatched bases: 3. In DNA form, the CDR3 reads TGTGCCAGCAGCGTAGGGACAGGGGAGGACACCGGGGAGCTGTTTTTG. Its protein product is CASSVGTGEDTGELFL.

The chain combines TRBV6-1 with TRBJ2-6; 8 nucleotides align to TRBD1. CDR3 size: 16 residues. V shed 3 bases, J shed 2 bases, and the junction held 3 bases outside the gene matches. Germline lookup yields CDR1 MNHNS and CDR2 SASEGT. CDR3 sequence reads: CASSDLQGAGANVLTF. The CDR3 DNA follows: TGTGCCAGCAGTGATTTACAGGGGGCTGGGGCCAACGTCCTGACTTTC.

V usage is TRBV11-3 and J usage is TRBJ1-4; no definite D call. The CDR3 is 14 residues long. CDR1 is SGHNT and CDR2 is YENEEA in the germline V gene. Trimming cost V 7 bases and J 4 bases, with 13 bases left between them. The CDR3: CASTCGLVNEKLFF. The CDR3 nucleotides read TGTGCCAGCACCTGCGGGCTAGTTAATGAAAAACTGTTTTTT.

This chain connects TRBV11-1 to TRBJ2-7, with 8 bases identical to TRBD1. The CDR3 has 19 residues. CDR1 and CDR2 (germline): SGHAT, FQDESV (reference sequence). The junction had 22 bases not matched to a gene; V was cut back by 5 bases and J by 4 bases. CDR3 sequence reads: CASSKRVDRVSAGPYEQYF. Written as DNA, the CDR3 is TGTGCCAGCAGCAAAAGGGTGGACAGGGTCTCGGCGGGACCTTACGAGCAGTACTTC.

The chain links TRBV10-2 to TRBJ2-7, with 8 nucleotides matching TRBD2. With 6 bases clipped from V and 1 base from J, the junction kept 8 bases outside the gene matches. Per the germline V gene, CDR1 is WSHSY and CDR2 is SAAADI. The CDR3 runs to 15 residues. The CDR3 DNA reads TGCGCCAGCAGAGGGGGACTAGTGGGTTCCTACGAGCAGTACTTC. Translating it yields CASRGGLVGSYEQYF.

This chain connects TRBV4-3 to TRBJ2-7; D is possibly TRBD2 (6 bases). V was cut by 0 bases and J by 1 base, with 19 bases left in between. The CDR3 is 18 amino acids. Germline V gene data show CDR1 as LGHNA and CDR2 as YSLEER. The CDR3 sequence: CASSQDQASGRRSYEQYF. Written as DNA, the CDR3 is TGCGCCAGCAGCCAAGATCAAGCCAGCGGGCGACGGTCCTACGAGCAGTACTTC.

This sequence joins TRBV5-4 and TRBJ2-5, with 7 bases fitting TRBD1. CDR1 and CDR2 (germline): SGHNT, YYREEE (reference sequence). This CDR3 has 15 residues. Trimming at V came to 2 bases and at J to 4 bases, leaving 8 bases not matched to a gene. The CDR3 bases are TGTGCCAGCAGCTTTACAGGGGTGCTACGAGAGACCCAGTACTTC. Protein: CASSFTGVLRETQYF.

The chain employs TRBV15 and TRBJ2-7, with D maybe TRBD1 (6 bases). The ends were cut back, 4 bases at V and 6 bases at J, with 28 bases in the middle. The germline V gene has CDR1 LNHNV and CDR2 YYDKDF (reference sequence). This CDR3 is built from 18 residues. Here the CDR3 reads CATSTSEAYWGPYFEQYF. The CDR3, as DNA: TGTGCCACCAGCACTTCAGAGGCCTACTGGGGGCCCTATTTCGAGCAGTACTTC.

The J gene is TRBJ1-5, the V gene TRBV28, with TRBD1 as a possible D gene (5 bases). The V gene's germline CDR1 is MDHEN and CDR2 SYDVKM. V lost 6 bases and J lost 0, with 15 bases in between. CDR3 length: 16 residues. The CDR3 sequence is CASSPPGPHSNQPQHF. CDR3 nucleotides: TGTGCCAGCAGCCCCCCAGGGCCGCATAGCAATCAGCCCCAGCATTTT. The full variable domain, in which reference TRBV28 and TRBJ1-5 provide the parts outside the CDR3, is DVKVTQSSRYLVKRTGEKVFLECVQDMDHENMFWYRQDPGLGLRLIYFSYDVKMKEKGDIPEGYSVSREKKERFSLILESASTNQTSMYLCASSPPGPHSNQPQHFGDGTRLSIL.

The J gene is TRBJ2-1, the V gene TRBV6-5, with D hard to call. CDR3 size: 13 residues. Trimming cost V 0 bases and J 9 bases, with 9 bases left between them. Germline values: CDR1 MNHEY, CDR2 SVGAGI. The CDR3 nucleotides are TGTGCCAGCAGTTACTCGAAGCCCGGTGAGCAGTTCTTC. The encoded protein is CASSYSKPGEQFF.

The chain has TRBV7-8 and TRBJ1-2; 10 nucleotides match TRBD1. J was trimmed by 3 bases and V by 6 bases; bases with no gene match: 7. Germline V CDR1 and CDR2: SGHVS, FQNEAQ. This CDR3 is 15 amino acids long. The CDR3 here is CASSASGTGDYGYTF. The CDR3 nucleotides read TGTGCCAGCAGTGCCTCCGGGACAGGGGACTATGGCTACACCTTC.

The J gene is TRBJ2-2, the V gene TRBV2, with D perhaps matching TRBD2 (6 bases). This CDR3 is built from 17 residues. The V end was cut by 5 bases, the J end by 2 bases, with 18 bases between. Germline CDR1 SNHLY, CDR2 FYNNEI. CDR3 amino acids: CASSSPGRRGNTGELFF. The CDR3 DNA sequence: TGTGCCAGCAGTTCGCCCGGGAGACGGGGAAACACCGGGGAGCTGTTTTTT.